This entry concerns a single T cell receptor beta chain. This sample stems from a study of T cell changes during pregnancy in multiple sclerosis. The V end lost 3 bases, the J end lost 6 bases, and 12 bases lay between the germline ends. Germline CDR1 reads MNHEY; CDR2 reads SMNVEV (reference sequence). The CDR3 is 13 residues long. Measured with immunoSEQ multiplex PCR; TCRdb has only the in-frame clones, and not every one. The sample has tens of thousands of clones; about 93% are singletons. Here the sequenced sample was CD4+ T cells from peripheral blood mononuclear cells, taken in the third trimester of pregnancy. V gene TRBV27 combines with J gene TRBJ2-7, with a possible D match to TRBD2 (5 bases). The TCR was taken from a female donor with multiple sclerosis, enrolled in a pregnancy study. The CDR3: CASSFGGKGEQYF. As DNA, the CDR3 is TGTGCCAGCAGTTTTGGAGGTAAGGGCGAGCAGTACTTC.